Listed below are T cell receptor beta chains from one sample, sequenced in a study of low-dose radiotherapy and immunotherapy resistance in tumors. TCRdb re-analysed the reads in MiXCR, keeping a single row per CDR3 protein. The data contain tens of thousands of distinct CDR3 sequences, around a fifth of them seen just once; the ten biggest clones take up roughly 12%. The specimen comprised PBMCs, sampled after low-dose radiotherapy plus immunotherapy. The receptor source for this set is a female donor with ovarian cancer. CDR3s include the opening cysteine and the closing phenylalanine or tryptophan.

v_call: TRBV4-1
j_call: TRBJ2-3
cdr3_aa: CASSSYRTRSTDTQYF

v_call: TRBV6-2/TRBV6-3
j_call: TRBJ1-2
cdr3_aa: CASSYGSAQYGYTF

v_call: TRBV19
j_call: TRBJ1-4
cdr3_aa: CASGFYEKLFF

v_call: TRBV5-6
j_call: TRBJ2-3
cdr3_aa: CASSLVAGGGGADTQYF

v_call: TRBV12-3/TRBV12-4
j_call: TRBJ2-7
cdr3_aa: CASSGPTYEQYF

v_call: TRBV29-1
j_call: TRBJ1-4
cdr3_aa: CSGGEMDEKLFF

v_call: TRBV28
j_call: TRBJ1-2
cdr3_aa: CASSLGVAPYTF

v_call: TRBV20-1
j_call: TRBJ1-1
cdr3_aa: CSARGRVGVNTEAFF

v_call: TRBV29-1
j_call: TRBJ1-5
cdr3_aa: CSVQGANQPQHF

v_call: TRBV7-3
j_call: TRBJ1-4
cdr3_aa: CASSRRLGKLFF

v_call: TRBV7-2
j_call: TRBJ2-3
cdr3_aa: CASSSRTGKYTDTQYF

v_call: TRBV18
j_call: TRBJ2-5
cdr3_aa: CASSRDFQETQYF

v_call: TRBV6-2/TRBV6-3
j_call: TRBJ1-1
cdr3_aa: CASSEEDIGILNTEAFF

v_call: TRBV24-1
j_call: TRBJ2-7
cdr3_aa: CATSDPLLQFGEQYF

v_call: TRBV7-3
j_call: TRBJ2-2
cdr3_aa: CASSLVGGSTGELFF

v_call: TRBV18
j_call: TRBJ2-7
cdr3_aa: CASSPDSYEQYF

v_call: TRBV19
j_call: TRBJ2-6
cdr3_aa: CASSLILSPGANVLTF

v_call: TRBV5-6
j_call: TRBJ2-1
cdr3_aa: CASSALAGGPIFNEQFF

v_call: TRBV12-3/TRBV12-4
j_call: TRBJ1-2
cdr3_aa: CASSPMRAYGYTF

v_call: TRBV29-1
j_call: TRBJ2-3
cdr3_aa: CSPVGQSDTQYF

v_call: TRBV5-1
j_call: TRBJ1-5
cdr3_aa: CASSLRAGDYNQPQHF

v_call: TRBV6-2/TRBV6-3
j_call: TRBJ1-1
cdr3_aa: CASSYSVTGGLLLNTEAFF

v_call: TRBV5-1
j_call: TRBJ1-1
cdr3_aa: CASSPDGGFTEAFF

v_call: TRBV5-1
j_call: TRBJ2-2
cdr3_aa: CASSLAVGTGELFF

v_call: TRBV7-9
j_call: TRBJ1-1
cdr3_aa: CASSSPTGMDTEAFF

v_call: TRBV24-1
j_call: TRBJ2-5
cdr3_aa: CATSDPGGAETQYF

v_call: TRBV6-2/TRBV6-3
j_call: TRBJ2-2
cdr3_aa: CASKRLAGNTGELFF

v_call: TRBV27
j_call: TRBJ1-2
cdr3_aa: CASRTDRLTHNYGYTF

v_call: TRBV18
j_call: TRBJ2-5
cdr3_aa: CASSPSGRAETQYF

v_call: TRBV7-9
j_call: TRBJ2-2
cdr3_aa: CASSLAEGELFF

v_call: TRBV7-3
j_call: TRBJ2-1
cdr3_aa: CASSLATSGSNEQFF

v_call: TRBV12-3/TRBV12-4
j_call: TRBJ2-3
cdr3_aa: CASSETSGGADTQYF

v_call: TRBV20-1
j_call: TRBJ2-7
cdr3_aa: CSAIHVYEQYF

v_call: TRBV4-2
j_call: TRBJ2-1
cdr3_aa: CASSQELAGVAYNEQFF

v_call: TRBV21-1
j_call: TRBJ1-5
cdr3_aa: CASRTREGQPQHF

v_call: TRBV6-6
j_call: TRBJ2-2
cdr3_aa: CASSAGPGLRIGELFF

v_call: TRBV2
j_call: TRBJ1-5
cdr3_aa: CASSEWNQPQHF

v_call: TRBV28
j_call: TRBJ1-2
cdr3_aa: CASRQDYGYTF

v_call: TRBV5-5
j_call: TRBJ1-5
cdr3_aa: CASSLAGWGGNQPQHF

v_call: TRBV5-1
j_call: TRBJ2-5
cdr3_aa: CASSFMAGEETQYF

v_call: TRBV19
j_call: TRBJ1-6
cdr3_aa: CASSMGRPKSSYNSPLHF

v_call: TRBV24-1
j_call: TRBJ1-2
cdr3_aa: CATSDSGTGIYYGYTF

v_call: TRBV19
j_call: TRBJ1-5
cdr3_aa: CASSRRGTESNQPQHF

v_call: TRBV5-6
j_call: TRBJ1-6
cdr3_aa: CASSSTNRAPNSPLHF

v_call: TRBV30
j_call: TRBJ1-2
cdr3_aa: CAWSQGTNYGYTF